Included here is one T cell receptor (beta chain) sequence, with context. As yet, its antigen is unknown. The sample is drawn from a study of T-cell memory formation after mild COVID-19. For the study at large: Across donors, TCR clusters were largely donor specific. The study's findings and limits: Clones that got smaller from day 15 to 85 had even CD4/CD8, while clones growing later tipped toward CD4+.

V gave up 7 bases and J gave up 5 bases, with 14 bases separating them. The CDR3 sequence is 13 residues long. TCRdb ran MiXCR on the 5' RACE reads and lists one entry per CDR3 protein. The sample contains some 70,000 distinct CDR3 sequences, roughly 17% of which appear only once. The V call is TRBV12-3 or TRBV12-4, the J call TRBJ2-5; D call uncertain. The sequenced material came from PBMCs or a T cell subset sorted from them (not recorded which). The receptor was isolated from an adult woman who had mild COVID-19 (a few samples of this study predate the infection). Cell type and time point are not known. CDR3 sequence reads: CASTKSLVETQYF. As DNA, the CDR3 is TGTGCCAGCACCAAATCTCTGGTGGAGACCCAGTACTTC.